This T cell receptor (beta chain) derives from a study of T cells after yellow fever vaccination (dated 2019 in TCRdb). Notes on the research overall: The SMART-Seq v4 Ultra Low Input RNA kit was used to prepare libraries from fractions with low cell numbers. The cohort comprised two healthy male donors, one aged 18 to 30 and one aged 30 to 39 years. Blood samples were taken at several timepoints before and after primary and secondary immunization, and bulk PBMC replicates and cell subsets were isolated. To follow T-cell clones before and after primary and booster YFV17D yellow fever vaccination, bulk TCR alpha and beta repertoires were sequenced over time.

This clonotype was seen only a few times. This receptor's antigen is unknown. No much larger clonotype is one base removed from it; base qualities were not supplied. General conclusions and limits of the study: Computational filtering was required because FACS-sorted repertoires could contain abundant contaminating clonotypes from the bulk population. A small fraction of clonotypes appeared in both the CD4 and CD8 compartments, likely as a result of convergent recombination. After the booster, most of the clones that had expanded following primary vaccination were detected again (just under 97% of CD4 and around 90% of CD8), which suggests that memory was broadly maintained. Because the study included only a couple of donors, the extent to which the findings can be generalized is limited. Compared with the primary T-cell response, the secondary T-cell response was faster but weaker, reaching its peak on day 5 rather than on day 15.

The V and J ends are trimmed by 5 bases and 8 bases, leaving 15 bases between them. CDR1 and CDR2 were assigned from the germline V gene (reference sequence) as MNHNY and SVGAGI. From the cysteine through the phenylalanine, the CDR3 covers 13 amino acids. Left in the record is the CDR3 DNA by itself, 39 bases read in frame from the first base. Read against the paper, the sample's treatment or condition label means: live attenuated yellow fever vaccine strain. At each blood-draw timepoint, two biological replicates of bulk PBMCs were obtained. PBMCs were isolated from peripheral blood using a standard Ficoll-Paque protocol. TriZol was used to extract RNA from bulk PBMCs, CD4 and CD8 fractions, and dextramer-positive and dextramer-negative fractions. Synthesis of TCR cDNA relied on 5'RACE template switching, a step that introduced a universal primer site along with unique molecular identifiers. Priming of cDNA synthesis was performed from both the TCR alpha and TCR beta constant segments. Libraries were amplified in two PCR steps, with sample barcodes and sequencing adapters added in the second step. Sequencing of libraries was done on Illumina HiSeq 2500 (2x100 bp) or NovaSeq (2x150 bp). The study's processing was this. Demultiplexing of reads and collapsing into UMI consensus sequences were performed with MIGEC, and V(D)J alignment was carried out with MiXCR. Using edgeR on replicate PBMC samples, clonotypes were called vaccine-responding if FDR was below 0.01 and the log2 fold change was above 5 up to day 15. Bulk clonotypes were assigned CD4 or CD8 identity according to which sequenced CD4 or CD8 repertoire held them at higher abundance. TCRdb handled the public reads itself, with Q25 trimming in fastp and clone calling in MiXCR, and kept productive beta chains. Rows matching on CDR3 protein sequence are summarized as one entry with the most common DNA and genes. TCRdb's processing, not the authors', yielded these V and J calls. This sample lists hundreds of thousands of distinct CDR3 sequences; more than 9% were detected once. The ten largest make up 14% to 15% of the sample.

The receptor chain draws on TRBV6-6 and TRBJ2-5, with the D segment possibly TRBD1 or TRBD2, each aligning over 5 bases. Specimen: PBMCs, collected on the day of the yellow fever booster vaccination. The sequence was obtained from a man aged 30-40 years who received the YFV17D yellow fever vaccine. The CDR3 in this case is CASSRDGRGTQYF. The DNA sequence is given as TGTGCCAGCAGTAGGGACGGCCGGGGAACCCAGTACTTC.